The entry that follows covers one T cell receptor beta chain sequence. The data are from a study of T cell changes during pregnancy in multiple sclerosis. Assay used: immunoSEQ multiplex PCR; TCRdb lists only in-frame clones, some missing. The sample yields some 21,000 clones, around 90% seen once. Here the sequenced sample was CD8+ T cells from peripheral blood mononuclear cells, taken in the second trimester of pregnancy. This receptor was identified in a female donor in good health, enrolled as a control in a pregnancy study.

DNA for the CDR3: TGTGCCATCCTCAAAGGGGACACCGGGGAGCTGTTTTTT. This sequence encodes CAILKGDTGELFF. The chain links TRBV10-3 to TRBJ2-2; perhaps TRBD1 as D (5 bases). Germline V lookup: CDR1 ENHRY, CDR2 SYGVKD. This CDR3 is 13 amino acids long. The ends were cut back, 8 bases at V and 3 bases at J, with 10 bases in the middle.